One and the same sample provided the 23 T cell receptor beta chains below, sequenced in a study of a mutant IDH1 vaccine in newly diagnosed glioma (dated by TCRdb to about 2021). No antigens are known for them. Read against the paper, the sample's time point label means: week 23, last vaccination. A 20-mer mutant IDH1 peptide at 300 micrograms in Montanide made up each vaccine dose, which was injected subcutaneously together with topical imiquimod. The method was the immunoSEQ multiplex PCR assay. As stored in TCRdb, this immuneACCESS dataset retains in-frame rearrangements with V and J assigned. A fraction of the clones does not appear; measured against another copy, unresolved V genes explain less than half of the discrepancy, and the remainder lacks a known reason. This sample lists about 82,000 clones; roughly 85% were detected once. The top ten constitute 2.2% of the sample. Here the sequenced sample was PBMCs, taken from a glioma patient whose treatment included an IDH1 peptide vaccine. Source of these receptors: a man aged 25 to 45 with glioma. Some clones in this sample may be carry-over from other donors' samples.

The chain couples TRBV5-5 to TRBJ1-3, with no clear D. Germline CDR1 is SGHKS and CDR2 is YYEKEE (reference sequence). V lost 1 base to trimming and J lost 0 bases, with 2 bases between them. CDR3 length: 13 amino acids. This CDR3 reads CASSLTSGNTIYF. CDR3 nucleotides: TGTGCCAGCAGCTTGACCTCTGGAAACACCATATATTTT.

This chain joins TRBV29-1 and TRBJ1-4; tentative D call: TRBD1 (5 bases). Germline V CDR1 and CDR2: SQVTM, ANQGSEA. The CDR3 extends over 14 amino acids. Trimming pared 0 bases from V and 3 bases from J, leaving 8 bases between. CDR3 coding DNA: TGCAGCGTTGAAGAGGGACGGGCTAATGAAAAACTGTTTTTT. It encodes CSVEEGRANEKLFF.

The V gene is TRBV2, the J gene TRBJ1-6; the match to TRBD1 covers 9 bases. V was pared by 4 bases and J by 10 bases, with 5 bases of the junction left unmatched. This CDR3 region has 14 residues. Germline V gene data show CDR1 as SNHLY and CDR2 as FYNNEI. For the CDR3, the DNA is TGTGCCAGCAGTGCTAGGACAGGGGACTCACCCCTCCACTTT. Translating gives CASSARTGDSPLHF.

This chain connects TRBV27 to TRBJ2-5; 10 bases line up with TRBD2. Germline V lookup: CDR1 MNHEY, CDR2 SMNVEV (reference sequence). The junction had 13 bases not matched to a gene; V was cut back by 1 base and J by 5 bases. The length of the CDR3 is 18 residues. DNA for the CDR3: TGTGCCAGCAGTTTATTCCCCTTTTTCAGCGGGGGGGCTGAGACCCAGTACTTC. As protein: CASSLFPFFSGGAETQYF.

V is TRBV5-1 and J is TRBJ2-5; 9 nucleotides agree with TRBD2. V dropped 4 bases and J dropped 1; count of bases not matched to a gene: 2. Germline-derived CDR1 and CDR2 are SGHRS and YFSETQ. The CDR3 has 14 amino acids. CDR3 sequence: CASSMTSGQETQYF. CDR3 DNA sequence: TGCGCCAGCAGCATGACTAGCGGCCAAGAGACCCAGTACTTC.

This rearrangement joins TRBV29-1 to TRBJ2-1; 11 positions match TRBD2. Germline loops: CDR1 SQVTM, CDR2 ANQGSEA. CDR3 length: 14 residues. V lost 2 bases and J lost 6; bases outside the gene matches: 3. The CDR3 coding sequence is TGCAGCGTTGAACGGACTAGCGGGCCCAATGAGCAGTTCTTC. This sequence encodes CSVERTSGPNEQFF.

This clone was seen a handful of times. The CDR3 coding sequence is TGCGCCAGCAGCCCCCTGGGCGGACAGGGACATAATTCACCCCTCCACTTT. It specifies CASSPLGGQGHNSPLHF. The J gene is TRBJ1-6, the V gene TRBV5-1, with TRBD1 identical over 8 bases. Germline-derived CDR1 and CDR2 are SGHRS and YFSETQ. The CDR3 has 17 amino acids. The V and J ends lost 4 bases and 5 bases, in that order; junction bases with no gene match: 11. The variable domain in full, with the rest retrieved from reference TRBV5-1 and TRBJ1-6, is KAGVTQTPRYLIKTRGQQVTLSCSPISGHRSVSWYQQTPGQGLQFLFEYFSETQRNKGNFPGRFSGRQFSNSRSEMNVSTLELGDSALYLCASSPLGGQGHNSPLHFGNGTRLTVT.

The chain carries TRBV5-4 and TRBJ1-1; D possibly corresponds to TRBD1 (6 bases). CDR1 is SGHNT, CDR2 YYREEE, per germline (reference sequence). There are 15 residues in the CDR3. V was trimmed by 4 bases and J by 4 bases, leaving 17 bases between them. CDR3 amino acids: CASSLGGAPVTEAFF. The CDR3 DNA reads TGTGCCAGCAGCCTGGGGGGGGCGCCCGTCACTGAAGCTTTCTTT.

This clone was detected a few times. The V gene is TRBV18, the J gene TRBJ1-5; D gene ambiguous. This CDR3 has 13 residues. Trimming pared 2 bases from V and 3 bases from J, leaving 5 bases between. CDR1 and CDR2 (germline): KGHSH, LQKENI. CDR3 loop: CASSPNNNQPQHF. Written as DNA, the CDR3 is TGTGCCAGCTCACCAAACAACAATCAGCCCCAGCATTTT.

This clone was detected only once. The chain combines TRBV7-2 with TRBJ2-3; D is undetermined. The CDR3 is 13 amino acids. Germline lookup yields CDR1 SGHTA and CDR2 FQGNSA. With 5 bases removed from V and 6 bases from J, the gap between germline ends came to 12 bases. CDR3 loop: CASSPNRFDTQYF. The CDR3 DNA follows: TGTGCCAGCAGCCCCAACCGTTTTGATACGCAGTATTTT.

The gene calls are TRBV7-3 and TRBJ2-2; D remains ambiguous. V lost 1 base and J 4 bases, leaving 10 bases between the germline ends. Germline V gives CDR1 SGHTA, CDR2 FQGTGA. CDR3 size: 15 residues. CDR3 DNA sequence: TGTGCCAGCAGCTTAAACGGCCCGGGCACCGGGGAGCTGTTTTTT. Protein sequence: CASSLNGPGTGELFF.

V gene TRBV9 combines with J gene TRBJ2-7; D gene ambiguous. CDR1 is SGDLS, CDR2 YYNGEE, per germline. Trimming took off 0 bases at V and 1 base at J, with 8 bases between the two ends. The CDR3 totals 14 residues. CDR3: CASSVDIGSYEQYF. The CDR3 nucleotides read TGTGCCAGCAGCGTAGACATAGGGTCCTACGAGCAGTACTTC.

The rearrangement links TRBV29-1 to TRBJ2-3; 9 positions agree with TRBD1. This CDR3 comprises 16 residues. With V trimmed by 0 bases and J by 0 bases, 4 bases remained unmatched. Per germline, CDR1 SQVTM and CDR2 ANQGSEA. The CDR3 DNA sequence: TGCAGCGTTGAAGATCGACAGGGGGATAGCACAGATACGCAGTATTTT. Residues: CSVEDRQGDSTDTQYF.

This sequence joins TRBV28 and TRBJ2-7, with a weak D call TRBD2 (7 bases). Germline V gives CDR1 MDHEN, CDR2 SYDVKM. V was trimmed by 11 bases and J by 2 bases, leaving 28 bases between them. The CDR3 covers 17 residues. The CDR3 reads CAVEGEGSGVFAYEQYF. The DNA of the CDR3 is TGTGCCGTCGAGGGGGAAGGGAGCGGGGTCTTCGCCTACGAGCAGTACTTC.

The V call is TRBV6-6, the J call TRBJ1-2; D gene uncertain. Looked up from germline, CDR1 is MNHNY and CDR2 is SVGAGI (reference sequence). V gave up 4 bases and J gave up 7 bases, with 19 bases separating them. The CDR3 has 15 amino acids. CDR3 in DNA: TGTGCCAGCAGTTCCCCGGGCAGGCCACCGGGTGGCTACACCTTC. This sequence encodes CASSSPGRPPGGYTF.

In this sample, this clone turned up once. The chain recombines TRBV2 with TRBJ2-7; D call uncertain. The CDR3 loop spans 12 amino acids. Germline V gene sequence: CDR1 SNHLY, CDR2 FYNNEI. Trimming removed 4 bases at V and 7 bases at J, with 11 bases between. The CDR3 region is CASSVWQWEQYF. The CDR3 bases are TGTGCCAGCAGTGTGTGGCAATGGGAGCAGTACTTC.

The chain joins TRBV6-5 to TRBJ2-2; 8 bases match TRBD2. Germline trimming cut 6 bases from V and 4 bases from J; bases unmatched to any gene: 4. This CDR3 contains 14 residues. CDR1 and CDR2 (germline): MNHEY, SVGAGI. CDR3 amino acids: CASRPGGGTGELFF. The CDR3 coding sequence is TGTGCCAGCAGGCCGGGGGGGGGCACCGGGGAGCTGTTTTTT.

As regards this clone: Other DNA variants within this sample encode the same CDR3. The CDR3 is CASRVGLAGSQYF. The CDR3 region has the DNA TGTGCCAGCAGGGTGGGGCTAGCGGGATCCCAGTACTTC. The V gene is TRBV2, the J gene TRBJ2-5; 9 bases align to TRBD2. The CDR3 contains 13 residues. The ends lost 6 bases at V and 9 bases at J; junction bases unmatched: 8. From germline, CDR1 is SNHLY and CDR2 FYNNEI.

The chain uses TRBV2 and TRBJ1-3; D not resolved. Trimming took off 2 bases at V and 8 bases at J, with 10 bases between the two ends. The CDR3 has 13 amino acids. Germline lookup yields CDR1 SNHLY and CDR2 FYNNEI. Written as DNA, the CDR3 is TGTGCCAGCAGTGAAATGAGGGAGCACACCATATATTTT. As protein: CASSEMREHTIYF.

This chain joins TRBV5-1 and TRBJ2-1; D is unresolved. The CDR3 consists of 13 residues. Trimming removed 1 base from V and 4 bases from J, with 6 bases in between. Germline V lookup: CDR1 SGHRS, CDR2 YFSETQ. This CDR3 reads CASSLNLYNEQFF. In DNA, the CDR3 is TGCGCCAGCAGCTTGAATCTATACAATGAGCAGTTCTTC. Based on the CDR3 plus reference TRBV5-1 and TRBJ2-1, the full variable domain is KAGVTQTPRYLIKTRGQQVTLSCSPISGHRSVSWYQQTPGQGLQFLFEYFSETQRNKGNFPGRFSGRQFSNSRSEMNVSTLELGDSALYLCASSLNLYNEQFFGPGTRLTVL.

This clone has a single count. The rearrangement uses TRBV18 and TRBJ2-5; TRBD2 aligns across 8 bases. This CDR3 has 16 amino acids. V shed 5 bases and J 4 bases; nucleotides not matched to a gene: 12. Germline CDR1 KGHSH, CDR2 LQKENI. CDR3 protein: CASSATSDTGGETQYF. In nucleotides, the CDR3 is TGTGCCAGCTCAGCGACTAGCGACACGGGTGGAGAGACCCAGTACTTC.

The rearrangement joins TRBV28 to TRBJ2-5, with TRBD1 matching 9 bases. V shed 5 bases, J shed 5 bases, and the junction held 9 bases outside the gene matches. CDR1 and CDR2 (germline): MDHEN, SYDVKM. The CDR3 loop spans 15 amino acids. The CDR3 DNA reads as TGTGCCAGCAGTGCACGGACAGGGGCGCTCGAGACCCAGTACTTC. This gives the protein CASSARTGALETQYF.

As DNA, the CDR3 is TGTGCCACCAGCAGAGGACAGGGTCTTTACGAGCAGTACTTC. Translated, it gives CATSRGQGLYEQYF. The V and J genes are TRBV15 and TRBJ2-7; 7 bases agree with TRBD1. Germline lookup yields CDR1 LNHNV and CDR2 YYDKDF (reference sequence). J gave up 4 bases and V 1 base, and 4 bases lay outside the gene matches. The CDR3 totals 14 residues.